This T cell receptor (beta chain) was obtained from a study of PD-1 blockade in classical Hodgkin lymphoma. The protocol was immunoSEQ multiplex PCR, while the TCRdb copy is restricted to in-frame clones and leaves out a portion. The table has some 93,000 clones, nearly 90% seen once. Following autologous stem cell transplantation, relapse occurred in every patient, and exposure to brentuximab vedotin varied. The CDR3 spans 14 residues. Germline V CDR1 and CDR2: MNHEY, SMNVEV (reference sequence). V lost 5 bases and J lost 10; bases outside the gene matches: 10. The V and J genes are TRBV27 and TRBJ1-4; TRBD1 aligns across 7 bases. The starting material was peripheral blood mononuclear cells (PBMCs), obtained before the second cycle of nivolumab. The sequence derives from a human donor with classical Hodgkin lymphoma. In DNA form, the CDR3 reads TGTGCCAGCAGTCCCCGTATAGGGGGCGCAAAACTGTTTTTT. Its translation: CASSPRIGGAKLFF.